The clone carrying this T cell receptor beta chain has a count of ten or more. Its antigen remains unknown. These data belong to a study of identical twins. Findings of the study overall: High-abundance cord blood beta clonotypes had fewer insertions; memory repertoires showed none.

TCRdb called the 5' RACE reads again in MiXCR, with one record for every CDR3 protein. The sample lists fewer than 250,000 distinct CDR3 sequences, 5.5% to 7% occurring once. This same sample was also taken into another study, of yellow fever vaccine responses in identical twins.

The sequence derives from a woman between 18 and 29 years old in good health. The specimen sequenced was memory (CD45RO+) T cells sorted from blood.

CDR3 in amino acids: CASSFYGGVLTSDEQFF. CDR3 nucleotide sequence: TGCGCCAGCAGCTTTTACGGGGGAGTCCTAACAAGTGATGAGCAGTTCTTC. This rearrangement joins TRBV5-1 to TRBJ2-1; a weak D match, TRBD2 (6 bases). The CDR3 spans 17 residues. Trimming stripped 2 bases from V and 8 bases from J, with 23 bases between. CDR1 is SGHRS and CDR2 is YFSETQ in the germline V gene.